This T cell receptor (beta chain) was obtained from a study of CD8+ T cells in alopecia areata. Investigators isolated RNA and reverse transcribed it into cDNA to act as the sequencing template. Repertoires were generated with immunoSEQ multiplex PCR, while TCRdb's copy carries only in-frame clones and drops some. The sample consists of about 210,000 clones, approximately 70% of them appearing once. V lost 9 bases and J 3 bases, leaving 16 bases between the germline ends. The CDR3 length is 13 residues. The germline V gene has CDR1 SGHDT and CDR2 YYEEEE. Documented treatment: oral pan-JAK inhibitor, 5-10 mg twice daily.

J is TRBJ2-7 and V is TRBV5-6; tentative D call: TRBD2 (5 bases). The TCR originated in a human donor with alopecia areata. The sample here was CD4+ T cells sorted from blood, taken between weeks 43 and 45, from a patient treated with tofacitinib. CDR3 in amino acids: CATAGGRGYEQYF. DNA of the CDR3: TGTGCCACCGCCGGAGGACGGGGCTACGAGCAGTACTTC.